This note documents a single TCR beta chain sequence. The data derive from a study of technical replicates of blood from a few donors. Assay used: immunoSEQ multiplex PCR; TCRdb lists only in-frame clones, some missing. The sample carries about 49,000 clones, about 93% recorded once. The sequencing input was PBMCs. This clonotype was obtained from a human donor in good health. Some clones in this sample may be carry-over from other donors' samples.

CDR3 amino acids: CASGLRSRRTNEKLFF. The CDR3, as DNA: TGTGCCAGCGGTTTACGAAGTCGGCGGACTAATGAAAAACTGTTTTTT. The chain is built from TRBV11-3 and TRBJ1-4; no definite D call. Looked up from germline, CDR1 is SGHNT and CDR2 is YENEEA. CDR3 length equals 16 residues. The V and J ends lost 8 bases and 2 bases respectively, with 18 bases between them.